The source of this T cell receptor (beta chain) is a study of memory CD4+ T cells and cytomegalovirus serostatus. There are 14 residues in the CDR3. V lost 5 bases to trimming and J lost 6 bases, with 17 bases between them. Looked up from germline, CDR1 is SGHTA and CDR2 is FQGNSA. Libraries were prepared by immunoSEQ multiplex PCR; TCRdb keeps only in-frame clonotypes and omits some of them. Found here are 45,000 to 65,000 clones, roughly 78% of them singletons; the top ten hold about 0.8%. The sort gate was single viable CD3+CD4+CD8-CD45RO+ cells for memory CD4+ T cells. The sample was memory CD4+ T cells from blood. This sequence joins TRBV7-2 and TRBJ2-7, with TRBD2 as a possible D gene (7 bases). The clonotype was recovered from an adult in good health and CMV-seronegative. This CDR3 is CASSPEGGAGEQYF. For the CDR3, the DNA is TGTGCCAGCAGCCCCGAAGGGGGGGCTGGCGAGCAGTACTTC.